Presented here are 23 T cell receptor beta chains from one specimen sequenced in a study of blood T cell repertoires in COVID-19. Method: immunoSEQ multiplex PCR; TCRdb's copy keeps in-frame clones and lacks some. Seen here are about 160,000 clones, about four fifths observed once, and the top ten hold more than 6.5%. Sequencing was carried out using peripheral blood. These receptors were obtained from a woman aged 60-75 years with COVID-19, enrolled during active disease.

V is TRBV27 and J is TRBJ2-7; 8 nucleotides agree with TRBD1. The V gene end was trimmed by 7 bases and the J gene end by 5 bases; junction bases not matched to a gene: 16. Germline CDR1 MNHEY, CDR2 SMNVEV (reference sequence). This CDR3 is built from 16 residues. Here the CDR3 DNA reads TGTGCCAGCACCATCGTAGGGGGCAGGGGGCAGGACGAGCAGTACGTC. Encoded protein: CASTIVGGRGQDEQYV.

The V and J genes are TRBV7-8 and TRBJ1-2; unclear D gene. The length of the CDR3 is 13 residues. Germline V gives CDR1 SGHVS, CDR2 FQNEAQ. V was clipped by 1 base and J by 5 bases, with 8 bases between them. The CDR3, as DNA: TGTGCCAGCAGCTTAGGTCCGGGATATGGCTACACCTTC. This codes for CASSLGPGYGYTF.

The chain is built from TRBV11-2 and TRBJ1-1, with 7 bases aligning to TRBD1. V shed 4 bases and J 2 bases; nucleotides not matched to a gene: 7. This CDR3 contains 15 residues. The germline CDR1 and CDR2 sequences are SGHAT and FQNNGV. The CDR3 nucleotides are TGTGCCAGCAGCTGGAGGACAGGCCAAAACACTGAAGCTTTCTTT. This gives the protein CASSWRTGQNTEAFF.

J is TRBJ1-3 and V is TRBV18; TRBD1 agrees at 9 bases. The CDR3 sequence is 16 residues long. The germline gives CDR1 KGHSH, CDR2 LQKENI. Germline trimming cut 3 bases from V and 0 bases from J; bases unmatched to any gene: 3. CDR3 residues: CASSPSTGGSGNTIYF. CDR3 coding DNA: TGTGCCAGCTCACCCTCGACAGGGGGCTCTGGAAACACCATATATTTT. The full variable domain, its missing parts supplied by reference TRBV18 and TRBJ1-3, is NAGVMQNPRHLVRRRGQEARLRCSPMKGHSHVYWYRQLPEEGLKFMVYLQKENIIDESGMPKERFSAEFPKEGPSILRIQQVVRGDSAAYFCASSPSTGGSGNTIYFGEGSWLTVV.

The rearrangement joins TRBV11-2 to TRBJ2-5; 8 bases match TRBD2. The V gene's germline CDR1 is SGHAT and CDR2 FQNNGV. J was trimmed by 1 base and V by 4 bases; bases with no gene match: 5. This CDR3 spans 15 amino acids. This CDR3 reads CASSSQREPQETQYF. For the CDR3, the DNA is TGTGCCAGCAGCTCCCAGCGGGAGCCCCAAGAGACCCAGTACTTC. Filled out from reference TRBV11-2 and TRBJ2-5, the complete variable domain reads EAGVAQSPRYKIIEKRQSVAFWCNPISGHATLYWYQQILGQGPKLLIQFQNNGVVDDSQLPKDRFSAERLKGVDSTLKIQPAKLEDSAVYLCASSSQREPQETQYFGPGTRLLVL.

V usage is TRBV11-2 and J usage is TRBJ1-1; D is uncertain. Germline-derived CDR1 and CDR2 are SGHAT and FQNNGV. CDR3 length: 14 residues. Trimming removed 9 bases at V and 1 base at J, with 15 bases between. As DNA, the CDR3 is TGTGCCAGTTCCGGGAACAGAGGGAACACTGAAGCTTTCTTT. Amino acid sequence: CASSGNRGNTEAFF.

The chain carries TRBV19 and TRBJ1-2; D might be TRBD1 (5 bases). The length of the CDR3 is 14 residues. Trimming shortened V by 7 bases and J by 5 bases, and 17 bases separated the two germline ends. Per germline, CDR1 LNHDA and CDR2 SQIVND (reference sequence). The CDR3, as DNA: TGTGCCAGTATAGGGACGCAGGACTATTATGGCTACACCTTC. This codes for CASIGTQDYYGYTF.

The gene calls are TRBV5-4 and TRBJ2-3; TRBD2 is a possible D gene (5 bases). The CDR3 is 16 residues long. V was trimmed by 0 bases and J by 1 base, leaving 12 bases between them. Germline CDR1 and CDR2: SGHNT and YYREEE (reference sequence). As DNA, the CDR3 is TGTGCCAGCAGCTTGGCCGGGATAAGAGGCACAGATACGCAGTATTTT. Residues: CASSLAGIRGTDTQYF.

This clone was seen a few times. The genes are TRBV3-1 (or the pseudogene TRBV3-2) and TRBJ2-1, with 7 bases identical to TRBD1. The CDR3 totals 14 residues. Losses at the gene ends were 2 bases for V and 12 bases for J; bases not matched to a gene: 10. In germline, CDR1 is LGHDT, CDR2 YNNKEL (reference sequence). The CDR3: CASSQSKGAVRQFF. The CDR3 DNA sequence: TGTGCCAGCAGCCAATCAAAGGGGGCGGTCCGGCAGTTCTTC.

The V call is TRBV28, the J call TRBJ2-4; 7 bases map to TRBD1. Germline CDR1 is MDHEN and CDR2 is SYDVKM. Losses at the gene ends were 4 bases for V and 2 bases for J; bases not matched to a gene: 8. The CDR3 has 16 amino acids. The CDR3, as DNA: TGTGCCAGCAGTTCCCACTCGACAGGGTCCAAAAACATTCAGTACTTC. Its protein is CASSSHSTGSKNIQYF. The full variable domain, rest sourced from reference TRBV28 and TRBJ2-4, is DVKVTQSSRYLVKRTGEKVFLECVQDMDHENMFWYRQDPGLGLRLIYFSYDVKMKEKGDIPEGYSVSREKKERFSLILESASTNQTSMYLCASSSHSTGSKNIQYFGAGTRLSVL.

The DNA for the CDR3 is TGTGCCATCAGTGAGGGTCCCAAAAACCAGTACGAGCAGTACTTC. This translates into CAISEGPKNQYEQYF. The chain couples TRBV10-3 to TRBJ2-7; D gene unclear. CDR3 length equals 15 residues. CDR1 ENHRY and CDR2 SYGVKD come from the germline V gene. Deletions cut 2 bases from V and 4 bases from J, with 15 bases between.

V and J are TRBV5-4 and TRBJ2-5; 7 nucleotides match TRBD1. The CDR3 consists of 14 residues. The germline gives CDR1 SGHNT, CDR2 YYREEE (reference sequence). With 3 bases clipped from V and 1 base from J, the junction kept 3 bases outside the gene matches. CDR3 nucleotide sequence: TGTGCCAGCAGCTCCGGACAGGCCCAAGAGACCCAGTACTTC. It codes for CASSSGQAQETQYF.

This chain uses TRBV2 with TRBJ1-2; 7 nucleotides line up with TRBD1. Germline V CDR1 and CDR2: SNHLY, FYNNEI. This CDR3 contains 13 residues. V shed 6 bases, J shed 4 bases, and the junction held 5 bases outside the gene matches. Here the CDR3 DNA reads TGTGCCAGCAGGGCGGGACAGATCTATGGCTACACCTTC. Encoded protein: CASRAGQIYGYTF. Drawing the rest from reference TRBV2 and TRBJ1-2, the complete variable domain is EPEVTQTPSHQVTQMGQEVILRCVPISNHLYFYWYRQILGQKVEFLVSFYNNEISEKSEIFDDQFSVERPDGSNFTLKIRSTKLEDSAMYFCASRAGQIYGYTFGSGTRLTVV.

The CDR3 is CSVELRAGGVQYF. The DNA of the CDR3 is TGCAGCGTTGAACTGAGAGCGGGAGGTGTGCAGTACTTC. This rearrangement joins TRBV29-1 to TRBJ2-7; 9 positions match TRBD2. Germline V CDR1 and CDR2: SQVTM, ANQGSEA. This CDR3 comprises 13 residues. J gave up 9 bases and V 2 bases, and 8 bases lay outside the gene matches.

This chain connects TRBV7-2 to TRBJ1-5; 7 bases match TRBD1. The CDR3 has 15 amino acids. Trimming removed 8 bases from V and 4 bases from J; junction bases left unmatched: 11. From germline, CDR1 is SGHTA and CDR2 FQGNSA. The CDR3 loop is CASQQGPGLNQPQHF. The CDR3 region has the DNA TGTGCCAGCCAACAGGGGCCAGGTTTAAATCAGCCCCAGCATTTT.

The CDR3 nucleotides read TGTGCCAGCAGCTTATCGGTCCGGACAGGGGGTACAGAAAAACTGTTTTTT. The encoded protein is CASSLSVRTGGTEKLFF. The V and J genes are TRBV7-6 and TRBJ1-4, with 10 bases fitting TRBD1. The V segment lost 2 bases and the J segment 8 bases; nucleotides outside the gene matches: 11. Germline lookup yields CDR1 SGHVS and CDR2 FNYEAQ. CDR3 length equals 17 residues.

This chain links TRBV5-4 with TRBJ2-7, with a possible D match to TRBD1 (6 bases). CDR1 SGHNT and CDR2 YYREEE come from the germline V gene (reference sequence). The ends were cut back, 2 bases at V and 0 bases at J, with 9 bases in the middle. The CDR3 spans 14 residues. CDR3 region: CASSFTGNSYEQYF. The CDR3 DNA reads as TGTGCCAGCAGCTTTACAGGGAACTCCTACGAGCAGTACTTC.

This chain links TRBV9 with TRBJ2-6; TRBD2 aligns across 8 bases. After removal of 4 bases from V and 2 bases from J, the junction contained 5 bases not matched to a gene. CDR3 length: 16 residues. Germline assignment: CDR1 SGDLS and CDR2 YYNGEE. The CDR3 bases are TGTGCCAGCAGCCCCGGCGGGGGGCCTGGGGCCAACGTCCTGACTTTC. Translation: CASSPGGGPGANVLTF.

The genes are TRBV25-1 and TRBJ1-2; 7 bases match TRBD1. The CDR3 runs 13 residues. Germline values: CDR1 MGHDK, CDR2 SYGVNS. The J segment lost 5 bases and the V segment lost 6 bases, leaving 6 bases of the junction unmatched. This CDR3 is CASSRDRTYGYTF. CDR3 DNA: TGTGCCAGCAGCCGGGACAGAACTTATGGCTACACCTTC.

This clone was seen only once. V and J are TRBV6-5 and TRBJ1-3, with 8 nucleotides matching TRBD1. V trimming: 6 bases; J trimming: 2 bases; junction bases outside the gene matches: 6. The CDR3 consists of 15 residues. CDR1 is MNHEY, CDR2 SVGAGI, per germline. As DNA, the CDR3 is TGTGCCAGCAGCTCTCGGGACAGGACTGGAAACACCATATATTTT. Translated, it gives CASSSRDRTGNTIYF.

The chain uses TRBV9 and TRBJ2-3, with a possible D match to TRBD2 (5 bases). Trimming took off 3 bases at V and 10 bases at J, with 12 bases between the two ends. Germline loops: CDR1 SGDLS, CDR2 YYNGEE. This CDR3 has 12 residues. CDR3 loop: CASSDGMRAQYF. Written as DNA, the CDR3 is TGTGCCAGCAGCGACGGGATGCGGGCGCAGTATTTT.

V usage is TRBV29-1 and J usage is TRBJ2-1, with 9 bases aligning to TRBD2. Germline V lookup: CDR1 SQVTM, CDR2 ANQGSEA. The CDR3 is 16 residues long. V gave up 4 bases and J gave up 5 bases; unmatched junction bases: 12. CDR3 DNA sequence: TGCAGCGTTGCGGGCGGGAGGGCTGGTTCGAACAATGAGCAGTTCTTC. Protein: CSVAGGRAGSNNEQFF.

The J gene is TRBJ1-4, the V gene TRBV2; 10 bases agree with TRBD1. V lost 4 bases, J lost 6 bases, and 5 bases stayed unmatched. CDR1 SNHLY and CDR2 FYNNEI come from the germline V gene. This CDR3 is 15 amino acids long. The CDR3 sequence is CASSVEGQGYEKLFF. In DNA, the CDR3 is TGTGCCAGCAGTGTGGAGGGACAGGGGTATGAAAAACTGTTTTTT.